The 8 T cell receptor beta chains presented below share a single source sample, sequenced in a study of blood T cell repertoires in COVID-19. The assay was immunoSEQ multiplex PCR, and TCRdb's table has in-frame clones only and misses some. Of around 290,000 clones in the sample, roughly nine tenths were seen once. The sample consisted of peripheral blood. These TCRs come from a woman between 25 and 40 years old with COVID-19, enrolled during active disease.

DNA of the CDR3: TGTGCCAGCAGCTTGGCCGGGACAGGGGGCAGGGGCTACACCTTC. Protein product: CASSLAGTGGRGYTF. The chain carries TRBV5-6 and TRBJ1-2, with 12 bases aligning to TRBD1. The CDR3 length is 15 residues. Germline CDR1 and CDR2: SGHDT and YYEEEE. The J segment lost 8 bases and the V segment lost 0 bases, leaving 5 bases of the junction unmatched.

This clone was counted a single time. V usage is TRBV7-2 and J usage is TRBJ1-5; 7 nucleotides match TRBD1. The CDR3 is 14 residues long. Germline V gene sequence: CDR1 SGHTA, CDR2 FQGNSA. Trimming removed 1 base from V and 5 bases from J; junction bases left unmatched: 2. The DNA for the CDR3 is TGTGCCAGCAGCTTAGTAGGGGGCGATCAGCCCCAGCATTTT. Protein product: CASSLVGGDQPQHF.

This chain connects TRBV19 to TRBJ1-2; 8 positions match TRBD1. The germline V gene has CDR1 LNHDA and CDR2 SQIVND (reference sequence). V gave up 4 bases and J gave up 6 bases; unmatched junction bases: 7. This CDR3 comprises 14 residues. The CDR3 loop reads CASSTRQGIDGYTF. The CDR3 DNA follows: TGTGCCAGTAGTACCAGACAGGGGATCGATGGCTACACCTTC. The entire variable domain, with the rest obtained from reference TRBV19 and TRBJ1-2, is as follows: DGGITQSPKYLFRKEGQNVTLSCEQNLNHDAMYWYRQDPGQGLRLIYYSQIVNDFQKGDIAEGYSVSREKKESFPLTVTSAQKNPTAFYLCASSTRQGIDGYTFGSGTRLTVV.

This clone occurred once. The genes are TRBV19 and TRBJ1-4; D might be TRBD1 (5 bases). V gave up 4 bases and J gave up 3 bases, with 9 bases separating them. The CDR3 is 14 residues long. The V gene's germline CDR1 is LNHDA and CDR2 SQIVND (reference sequence). The CDR3 protein is CASSKQDANEKLFF. The CDR3 nucleotides are TGTGCCAGTAGTAAACAGGACGCTAATGAAAAACTGTTTTTT. Complete variable domain (other parts from reference TRBV19 and TRBJ1-4): DGGITQSPKYLFRKEGQNVTLSCEQNLNHDAMYWYRQDPGQGLRLIYYSQIVNDFQKGDIAEGYSVSREKKESFPLTVTSAQKNPTAFYLCASSKQDANEKLFFGSGTQLSVL.

The sample holds one count of this clone. The chain recombines TRBV2 with TRBJ1-1, with TRBD1 matching over 11 bases. Per the germline V gene, CDR1 is SNHLY and CDR2 is FYNNEI. The CDR3 length is 15 residues. Trimming removed 5 bases from V and 5 bases from J; junction bases left unmatched: 7. The CDR3 bases are TGTGCCAGCAGTAATGGACAGGGGGCAGGTACTGAAGCTTTCTTT. It encodes CASSNGQGAGTEAFF. Combining the CDR3 with reference TRBV2 and TRBJ1-1 gives the whole variable domain EPEVTQTPSHQVTQMGQEVILRCVPISNHLYFYWYRQILGQKVEFLVSFYNNEISEKSEIFDDQFSVERPDGSNFTLKIRSTKLEDSAMYFCASSNGQGAGTEAFFGQGTRLTVV.

The chain recombines TRBV11-2 with TRBJ1-2; D is perhaps TRBD1 (5 bases). CDR1 is SGHAT, CDR2 FQNNGV, per germline. This CDR3 comprises 14 residues. Trimming took off 1 base at V and 8 bases at J, with 14 bases between the two ends. CDR3 protein: CASSLGRGRDGYTF. The CDR3 coding sequence is TGTGCCAGCAGCTTAGGAAGGGGAAGAGACGGCTACACCTTC.

The V and J genes are TRBV28 and TRBJ1-1; D might be TRBD1 (5 bases). Trimming took off 2 bases at V and 0 bases at J, with 13 bases between the two ends. The CDR3 sequence is 16 residues long. Germline V lookup: CDR1 MDHEN, CDR2 SYDVKM. The CDR3 reads CASSLIGWDLNTEAFF. The CDR3 DNA reads as TGTGCCAGCAGTTTAATAGGCTGGGACTTGAACACTGAAGCTTTCTTT.

The chain links TRBV5-6 to TRBJ1-1; the D is unclear. The CDR3 runs 15 residues. V lost 3 bases, J lost 1 base, and 13 bases lay in between. Germline V gene lookup returns CDR1 SGHDT and CDR2 YYEEEE. Here the CDR3 reads CASSSYPTPNTEAFF. The CDR3 DNA follows: TGTGCCAGCAGCTCTTACCCCACTCCGAACACTGAAGCTTTCTTT.